The present T cell receptor (beta chain) was sequenced within a study of cytomegalovirus exposure and HLA in healthy donors. About the research overall: The roughly 100 million unique TCR beta sequences, from 150 million to 200 million T cells, were found by an earlier analysis.

PCR used 60 Vbeta primers and 13 Jbeta primers. Per the study methods: Per a later analysis, the number of unique TCR beta chains was some 80 million, of which 9 million to 12 million were shared. The data were produced by immunoSEQ multiplex PCR, yet TCRdb's version contains in-frame clones alone and is incomplete. V, J and clone size are taken as reported in that table, and D and trimming were inferred from the DNA itself. Its table records 40,000 or so clones. The CDR3 is made up of 14 amino acids. Germline assignment: CDR1 LGHNA and CDR2 YNFKEQ. V lost 3 bases, J lost 7 bases, and 15 bases lay in between.

J is TRBJ1-1 and V is TRBV4-2, with a tentative D call TRBD1 (6 bases). Source material: PBMCs. This sequence originates from a woman aged 25 to 39 in good health and CMV-seropositive. The CDR3 DNA reads TGTGCCAGCAGCCATGGACAGCCAGAACTTGAAGCTTTCTTT. Translating gives CASSHGQPELEAFF.